A selection of T cell receptor beta chains follows, all from one sample in a study of beta chain features in type 1 diabetes. Using immunoSEQ multiplex PCR, the repertoire was profiled, and TCRdb retains in-frame clones only, with some absent. The data show 300,000 to 450,000 clones, over 9.5% seen once. Material: naive CD4+ T cells from blood. The receptors originated from a woman aged 18-30 years with type 1 diabetes. The CDR3 runs from the conserved cysteine through the conserved F or W. The D gene is left open where the match is weak. Part of the rows lack a size; the others show once, few, many or a class for expanded clones.

CDR3 DNA,CDR3 protein,D gene,V gene,J gene,clone size
TGTGCCAGCAGCTTTGACAATACCTACGAGCAGTACTTC,CASSFDNTYEQYF,NA,TRBV7-9,TRBJ2-7,few
TGCGCCAGCAGCTTGGTCTTCGAGGCAACGGTGGTCTTC,CASSLVFEATVVF,NA,TRBV5-1,TRBJ2-1,NA
TGTGCCACCTCAACCGGGACAGGGGGCAGAGATACGCAGTATTTT,CATSTGTGGRDTQYF,TRBD1,TRBV15,TRBJ2-3,few
TGTGCCAGCAGCTTAATTGTTGGCTTCGAGCAGTACTTC,CASSLIVGFEQYF,NA,TRBV11-2,TRBJ2-7,few
TGTGCCACCAGCAGAGATTTTCGGGGTCTCTATGGCTACACCTTC,CATSRDFRGLYGYTF,NA,TRBV15,TRBJ1-2,few
TGCAGCGCCAACGGACAGGCCGACGAGCAGTACTTC,CSANGQADEQYF,TRBD1,TRBV29-1,TRBJ2-7,few
TGCGCCAGCAGCCAAGATCCGGTGCGCTCTGGAAACACCATATATTTT,CASSQDPVRSGNTIYF,NA,TRBV4-3,TRBJ1-3,NA
TGTGCCAGCAGCCTGCAGGGGACCTATGGCTACACCTTC,CASSLQGTYGYTF,NA,TRBV7-2,TRBJ1-2,NA
TGTGCCAGCAGCTTCGGACAGCGCACCGGGGAGCTGTTTTTT,CASSFGQRTGELFF,NA,TRBV7-2,TRBJ2-2,few
TGTGCCAGCTTGTCTGGGCGGGGTAGCACAGATACGCAGTATTTT,CASLSGRGSTDTQYF,NA,TRBV6-5,TRBJ2-3,once
TGCGCCAGCAGCCAAACCTACGAAGAGACCCAGTACTTC,CASSQTYEETQYF,NA,TRBV4-3,TRBJ2-5,few
TGTGCCAGCAGCCCGGGGGGTGGATCTGAAAAACTGTTTTTT,CASSPGGGSEKLFF,NA,TRBV5-4,TRBJ1-4,NA
TGTGCCAGCAGTCCAGACAGGAGGTACGAGCAGTACTTC,CASSPDRRYEQYF,NA,TRBV2,TRBJ2-7,NA
TGCAGCGTTGAAGAGTGGGTAGCGGGGAACTACGAGCAGTACTTC,CSVEEWVAGNYEQYF,TRBD2,TRBV29-1,TRBJ2-7,few
TGCGCCAGCAGCCAAGATCTAAAGCGGACCCGGGCCTACGAGCAGTACTTC,CASSQDLKRTRAYEQYF,NA,TRBV4-1,TRBJ2-7,few
TGCGCCAGCAGCCAGGGTCGGGGGGGAAATCAGCCCCAGCATTTT,CASSQGRGGNQPQHF,NA,TRBV4-1,TRBJ1-5,NA
TGCGCCAGCAGCTCCGATAACAGGGGGCTCGACGAGCAGTACTTC,CASSSDNRGLDEQYF,TRBD1,TRBV5-1,TRBJ2-7,NA
TGCAGTGCGGCCTCCTACGAGCAGTACTTC,CSAASYEQYF,NA,TRBV20-1,TRBJ2-7,NA
TGTGCCAGTAGTGCGACAGTTCAAGCTTTCTTT,CASSATVQAFF,NA,TRBV19,TRBJ1-1,few
TGTGCCAGCAGCGCACTAGCGCAGTCCTACGAGCAGTACTTC,CASSALAQSYEQYF,TRBD2,TRBV9,TRBJ2-7,NA
TGTGCCAGCAGCTTAAGCCCCGATCCCTACGAGCAGTACTTC,CASSLSPDPYEQYF,NA,TRBV7-2,TRBJ2-7,NA
TGTGCCAGCAGACATGCCGACAGGGGGGATGGGTACTTC,CASRHADRGDGYF,TRBD1,TRBV28,TRBJ2-7,NA
TGTGCCAGCAGCGCTAGCGGGGTTAAAGGATACGAGCAGTACTTC,CASSASGVKGYEQYF,TRBD2,TRBV7-2,TRBJ2-7,few
TGTGCCAGCAGGGACGCGGGGAGGGGTGAAAAACTGTTTTTT,CASRDAGRGEKLFF,NA,TRBV2,TRBJ1-4,few
TGCGCCAGCAGCCCGACTAGCGGGAGCACTTCCTACAATGAGCAGTTCTTC,CASSPTSGSTSYNEQFF,TRBD2,TRBV4-3,TRBJ2-1,few
TGTGCCAGCCGCAAGACTAGCGGGAGCTCAGATACGCAGTATTTT,CASRKTSGSSDTQYF,TRBD2,TRBV7-2,TRBJ2-3,few